The entry below gives a single T cell receptor (beta chain) sequence along with its context. The protocol was immunoSEQ multiplex PCR, while the TCRdb copy is restricted to in-frame clones and leaves out a portion. Altogether 640,000 or so clones are present, roughly 70% being singletons, with the ten largest covering around 2%. These data are taken from a study of shared clonotypes between healthy human individuals. The sequence came from a woman aged 25 to 39 in good health. The sequenced material came from memory CD4+ T cells sorted from blood. The subset here: CD45RA-negative fraction.

The CDR3 protein is CASTGMLTNTEAFF. In nucleotides, the CDR3 is TGTGCCAGCACGGGGATGTTGACGAACACTGAAGCTTTCTTT. V usage is TRBV2 and J usage is TRBJ1-1; D remains ambiguous. Trimming left V 7 bases short and J 1 base short, with 13 bases between. The CDR3 runs 14 residues. Per the germline V gene, CDR1 is SNHLY and CDR2 is FYNNEI.